The 9 T cell receptor beta chains reported below all come from one sample, sequenced in a study of early T cells in non-severe SARS-CoV-2 infection. Each CDR3 protein is one row after TCRdb ran MiXCR on the 5' RACE reads. The repertoire holds around 50,000 distinct CDR3 sequences, with around 8.4% as singletons. Sequences were obtained from whole blood. The receptors derive from an adult who was a healthcare worker with PCR-confirmed SARS-CoV-2 infection or an uninfected control (not recorded which).

The sample holds one count of this clonotype. Here the CDR3 DNA reads TGCAGCGTTTCAGGGGGCACCGGGGAGCTGTTTTTT. Translating gives CSVSGGTGELFF. The chain carries TRBV29-1 and TRBJ2-2; 7 nucleotides align to TRBD1. Germline CDR1 and CDR2: SQVTM and ANQGSEA. This CDR3 is built from 12 residues. With V trimmed by 5 bases and J by 4 bases, 1 base remained unmatched.

This clonotype was seen many times. The chain couples TRBV2 to TRBJ1-1; 7 bases fit TRBD1. Germline V CDR1 and CDR2: SNHLY, FYNNEI. The ends lost 3 bases at V and 0 bases at J; junction bases unmatched: 4. The CDR3 length is 15 residues. The CDR3 DNA sequence: TGTGCCAGCAGTGAGGACAGGACCATGAACACTGAAGCTTTCTTT. The encoded protein is CASSEDRTMNTEAFF. Looking up the rest from reference TRBV2 and TRBJ1-1 gives the full variable domain: EPEVTQTPSHQVTQMGQEVILRCVPISNHLYFYWYRQILGQKVEFLVSFYNNEISEKSEIFDDQFSVERPDGSNFTLKIRSTKLEDSAMYFCASSEDRTMNTEAFFGQGTRLTVV.

This clonotype was detected many times. V is TRBV6-1 and J is TRBJ2-7; 10 nucleotides align to TRBD1. The germline V gene encodes CDR1 MNHNS and CDR2 SASEGT. V lost 7 bases, J lost 5 bases, and 5 bases stayed unmatched. The CDR3 runs to 13 residues. CDR3 in DNA: TGTGCCAGCATAGGACAGGGGGGGCACGAGCAGTACTTC. Residues: CASIGQGGHEQYF.

This clonotype has just one count. The chain is built from TRBV2 and TRBJ1-2, with 7 bases aligning to TRBD1. Germline V gene sequence: CDR1 SNHLY, CDR2 FYNNEI. This CDR3 has 15 residues. The J segment lost 1 base and the V segment lost 7 bases, leaving 9 bases of the junction unmatched. The CDR3 spells CASIGQEGSNYGYTF. The CDR3, as DNA: TGTGCCAGCATTGGACAGGAAGGGAGTAACTATGGCTACACCTTC. Full variable domain (missing parts from reference TRBV2 and TRBJ1-2): EPEVTQTPSHQVTQMGQEVILRCVPISNHLYFYWYRQILGQKVEFLVSFYNNEISEKSEIFDDQFSVERPDGSNFTLKIRSTKLEDSAMYFCASIGQEGSNYGYTFGSGTRLTVV.

The genes are TRBV21-1 and TRBJ1-4; TRBD1 is the table's D call and was not checked against the DNA. TRBV21-1 is a pseudogene segment. The CDR3 has 15 residues. CDR3 amino acids: CASSKGRGNNEKLFF. CDR3 DNA: TGTGCCAGCAGCAAAGGGCGGGGGAATAATGAAAAACTGTTTTTT.

V and J are TRBV7-9 and TRBJ2-7; D is unresolved. CDR3 size: 14 residues. Trimming took 1 base from V and 2 from J, leaving 9 bases between them. Germline values: CDR1 SEHNR, CDR2 FQNEAQ (reference sequence). CDR3 region: CASSLVTGPYEQYF. The CDR3 bases are TGTGCCAGCAGCTTAGTAACCGGGCCCTACGAGCAGTACTTC. Together with reference TRBV7-9 and TRBJ2-7, the CDR3 gives the full variable domain: DTGVSQNPRHKITKRGQNVTFRCDPISEHNRLYWYRQTLGQGPEFLTYFQNEAQLEKSRLLSDRFSAERPKGSFSTLEIQRTEQGDSAMYLCASSLVTGPYEQYFGPGTRLTVT.

This clonotype was counted between two and nine times. The chain links TRBV27 to TRBJ2-2; 10 bases agree with TRBD2. The CDR3 is 15 amino acids. V shed 5 bases and J 4 bases; nucleotides not matched to a gene: 4. Germline CDR1 is MNHEY and CDR2 is SMNVEV (reference sequence). This CDR3 is CASSPGLASTGELFF. CDR3 nucleotide sequence: TGTGCCAGCAGTCCGGGACTAGCGAGCACCGGGGAGCTGTTTTTT.

This clonotype was observed many times. This sequence joins TRBV6-6 and TRBJ2-5; D possibly corresponds to TRBD1 (5 bases). This CDR3 has 14 amino acids. The germline gives CDR1 MNHNY, CDR2 SVGAGI (reference sequence). The ends were cut back, 6 bases at V and 0 bases at J, with 11 bases in the middle. In nucleotides, the CDR3 is TGTGCCAGCAGACTTACAGGAGACCAAGAGACCCAGTACTTC. It is translated as CASRLTGDQETQYF.

Ten or more counts support this clonotype. This chain connects TRBV12-3 or TRBV12-4 to TRBJ2-2; the D is unclear. Trimming shortened V by 5 bases and J by 6 bases, and 7 bases separated the two germline ends. The length of the CDR3 is 12 residues. The CDR3: CASSLWPGELFF. In DNA, the CDR3 is TGTGCCAGCAGTCTGTGGCCCGGGGAGCTGTTTTTT.